These T cell receptor beta chains were read from a single sample in a study of beta chain features in type 1 diabetes. Generated by immunoSEQ multiplex PCR, the TCRdb table keeps only in-frame clones and is missing some. The data contain some 660,000 clones, 11% to 15% of them singletons. The sample taken for sequencing was naive CD4+ T cells from blood. All receptors derive from a man younger than 30 with type 1 diabetes. CDR3s include the opening cysteine and the closing phenylalanine or tryptophan. D genes are given only for firm matches. A clone size is listed for some rows: how often the clone was seen (once, few, many), or a class if it is expanded.

>TRBJ2-2|TRBV4-3|-|-
CASSQDVPPNTGELFF
TGCGCCAGCAGCCAAGATGTTCCCCCGAACACCGGGGAGCTGTTTTTT
>TRBJ1-5|TRBV19|-|few
CASRGGSNQPQHF
TGTGCCAGTAGGGGTGGGAGCAATCAGCCCCAGCATTTT
>TRBJ2-1|TRBV11-3|TRBD2|few
CASSLGTSGDNEQFF
TGTGCCAGCAGCTTAGGGACTAGCGGGGACAATGAGCAGTTCTTC
>TRBJ2-7|TRBV25-1|TRBD2|-
CASSEGGTGEQYF
TGTGCCAGCAGTGAGGGGGGGACCGGCGAGCAGTACTTC
>TRBJ1-2|TRBV5-4|-|-
CASSTLNGGGYTF
TGTGCCAGCAGCACACTTAACGGGGGCGGCTACACCTTC
>TRBJ2-5|TRBV2|-|few
CASVALSRQETQYF
TGTGCCAGCGTTGCGCTGTCAAGACAAGAGACCCAGTACTTC
>TRBJ2-3|TRBV10-3|TRBD2|few
CAIKSGSGRTDTQYF
TGTGCCATAAAAAGCGGGAGTGGTAGAACAGATACGCAGTATTTT
>TRBJ2-7|TRBV27|TRBD1|few
CASSSQGEQYF
TGTGCCAGCAGCTCACAGGGGGAGCAGTACTTC
>TRBJ1-1|TRBV29-1|-|-
CSVELWGRDTEAFF
TGCAGCGTTGAATTGTGGGGACGGGACACTGAAGCTTTCTTT
>TRBJ2-1|TRBV5-1|-|-
CASTTEAYNEQFF
TGCGCCAGCACCACGGAGGCCTACAATGAGCAGTTCTTC
>TRBJ1-2|TRBV9|-|few
CASSLELDRVSTF
TGTGCCAGCAGCTTAGAGTTGGACAGAGTATCCACCTTC
>TRBJ1-2|TRBV2|-|-
CASNRRSAAQDDGYTF
TGTGCCAGCAACCGGAGGTCGGCCGCCCAGGATGATGGCTACACCTTC
>TRBJ1-2|TRBV30|TRBD1|-
CAWSIPDRAPNYGYTF
TGTGCCTGGAGTATCCCGGACAGGGCCCCTAACTATGGCTACACCTTC
>TRBJ2-5|TRBV5-1|TRBD2|few
CASSFVGLAGLRETQYF
TGCGCCAGCAGCTTCGTTGGCTTAGCGGGGCTAAGAGAGACCCAGTACTTC